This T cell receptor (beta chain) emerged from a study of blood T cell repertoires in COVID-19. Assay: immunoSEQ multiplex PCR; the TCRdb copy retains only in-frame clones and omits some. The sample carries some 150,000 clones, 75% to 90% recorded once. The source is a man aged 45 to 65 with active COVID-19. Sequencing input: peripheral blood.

CDR3 protein: CASSPAGTGPYDGYTF. As DNA, the CDR3 is TGTGCCAGCTCACCGGCCGGGACAGGGCCTTACGATGGCTACACCTTC. The V and J genes are TRBV18 and TRBJ1-2; 9 nucleotides agree with TRBD1. Trimming removed 3 bases from V and 6 bases from J; junction bases left unmatched: 11. The germline gives CDR1 KGHSH, CDR2 LQKENI. The CDR3 consists of 16 residues.